What follows are 20 T cell receptor beta chains derived from one specimen sequenced in a study of human T cells and chemical hapten exposure. The time point is: pre-sensitization, week 0. This sample's treatment: therapeutic diphenylcyclopropenone sensitization with weekly scalp DPC. TCRdb reanalysed the RACE reads using MiXCR and keeps one entry per CDR3 protein. The table shows some 360,000 distinct CDR3 sequences, with about 5.1% occurring only once. Sample: whole blood, taken in connection with sensitization to the hapten diphenylcyclopropenone (DPC). Receptor source: a woman in her 50s with alopecia areata. Some clones in this sample may be carry-over from other donors' samples.

About this clonotype itself: A read error may be the cause here, since a much bigger clone is one base away. The V gene is TRBV2, the J gene TRBJ1-1, with 10 bases fitting TRBD1. From germline, CDR1 is SNHLY and CDR2 FYNNEI. The CDR3 spans 13 residues. The trim removed 6 bases at V and 3 bases at J, leaving 1 base unmatched. CDR3 amino acids: CASRGTGDTEAFF. In nucleotides, the CDR3 is TGTGCCAGCAGGGGGACAGGGGACACTGAAGCTTTCTTT.

In its sample, this clonotype was seen a few times. This chain links TRBV7-9 with TRBJ2-1, with 7 bases aligning to TRBD2. Germline CDR1 and CDR2: SEHNR and FQNEAQ (reference sequence). The CDR3 has 16 amino acids. V lost 5 bases to trimming and J lost 0 bases; unmatched junction nucleotides: 7. The CDR3 DNA sequence: TGTGCCAGCAGCCCCGGGGACTATAGCTCCTACAATGAGCAGTTCTTC. Its protein is CASSPGDYSSYNEQFF.

In its sample, this clonotype was seen a few times. The chain has TRBV14 and TRBJ2-3, with a tentative D call TRBD2 (6 bases). This CDR3 contains 16 residues. V shed 0 bases and J shed 4 bases, with 14 bases lying between them. Germline assignment: CDR1 SGHDN and CDR2 FVKESK. The CDR3 is CASSQDAGMAPDTQYF. In DNA, the CDR3 is TGTGCCAGCAGCCAAGATGCGGGGATGGCGCCAGATACGCAGTATTTT.

This clonotype was seen at least ten times. This chain joins TRBV29-1 and TRBJ1-3; D is unclear. The germline V gene encodes CDR1 SQVTM and CDR2 ANQGSEA. This CDR3 is built from 11 residues. V lost 5 bases, J lost 3 bases, and 5 bases lay in between. CDR3 nucleotides: TGCAGCGTTAAAGTTGGAAACACCATATATTTT. Translation: CSVKVGNTIYF.

At least ten counts were recorded for this clonotype. The J gene is TRBJ1-2, the V gene TRBV27; D is unresolved. This CDR3 is built from 13 residues. The V end lost 3 bases, the J end lost 2 bases, and 7 bases lay between the germline ends. CDR1 and CDR2 (germline): MNHEY, SMNVEV (reference sequence). This chain's CDR3 is CASSLSPNYGYTF. The CDR3 region has the DNA TGTGCCAGCAGTTTGAGCCCCAACTATGGCTACACCTTC.

Here the CDR3 DNA reads TGTGCCAGCAGTTACTCGGCAAGCCAGCCCCAGCATTTT. It specifies CASSYSASQPQHF. The rearrangement links TRBV6-2 or TRBV6-3 to TRBJ1-5; D gene unclear. Germline loops: CDR1 MNHEY, CDR2 SVGEGT. CDR3 length: 13 amino acids. The V end was cut by 0 bases, the J end by 7 bases, with 7 bases between.

The chain couples TRBV7-8 to TRBJ1-1; TRBD1 matches at 7 bases. CDR1 is SGHVS and CDR2 is FQNEAQ in the germline V gene. The ends lost 1 base at V and 10 bases at J; junction bases unmatched: 9. The CDR3 is 14 amino acids. The DNA of the CDR3 is TGTGCCAGCAGCTTAGAAGGGGCGGACAGGAGAGCTTTCTTT. Residues: CASSLEGADRRAFF.

This chain joins TRBV5-1 and TRBJ2-3, with D possibly being TRBD1 (5 bases). This CDR3 is built from 16 residues. V was cut by 7 bases and J by 1 base, with 19 bases left in between. CDR1 is SGHRS, CDR2 YFSETQ, per germline. The CDR3 reads CASADSQSPRTDTQYF. The CDR3 nucleotides are TGCGCCAGCGCCGACAGTCAATCTCCCCGCACAGATACGCAGTATTTT.

The CDR3 nucleotides read TGCGCCAGCAGCTTGGAGCACAGGACCAATTCACCCCTCCACTTT. Protein: CASSLEHRTNSPLHF. The chain combines TRBV5-1 with TRBJ1-6; tentatively, D is TRBD1 (5 bases). Germline assignment: CDR1 SGHRS and CDR2 YFSETQ. The CDR3 sequence is 15 residues long. Trimming took 0 bases from V and 7 from J, leaving 11 bases between them.

The table lists this clonotype with a few counts. The V gene is TRBV7-9, the J gene TRBJ2-7; D is unclear. The CDR3 has 10 amino acids. The germline CDR1 and CDR2 sequences are SEHNR and FQNEAQ (reference sequence). The V end was cut by 6 bases, the J end by 5 bases, with 5 bases between. CDR3 in amino acids: CASSGNEQYF. DNA of the CDR3: TGTGCCAGCAGTGGGAACGAGCAGTACTTC.

This clonotype occurred a few times. V gene TRBV28 combines with J gene TRBJ1-1; D remains ambiguous. V dropped 8 bases and J dropped 3 bases, with 19 bases sitting between them. Looked up from germline, CDR1 is MDHEN and CDR2 is SYDVKM. The CDR3 contains 15 residues. The DNA of the CDR3 is TGTGCCAGCCGGTGGAGGGAACTAATCGACACTGAAGCTTTCTTT. This encodes CASRWRELIDTEAFF.

In the case of this clonotype: A much larger clone sits a single nucleotide away, making a read error possible. CDR3 region: CSTSGTVPTDTQYF. CDR3 nucleotide sequence: TGCAGCACCTCTGGGACAGTTCCAACAGATACGCAGTATTTT. This chain uses TRBV20-1 with TRBJ2-3, with 7 bases lining up with TRBD1. This CDR3 has 14 residues. Germline-derived CDR1 and CDR2 are DFQATT and SNEGSKA (reference sequence).

This clonotype was observed many times. This rearrangement joins TRBV12-3 or TRBV12-4 to TRBJ2-3, with D possibly being TRBD1 or TRBD2 (5 bases each). This CDR3 spans 17 amino acids. The V end lost 5 bases, the J end lost 0 bases, and 18 bases lay between the germline ends. The CDR3 DNA reads as TGTGCCAGCAGTAGGGGCCTGGGGAGCGGAAGCACAGATACGCAGTATTTT. The encoded protein is CASSRGLGSGSTDTQYF.

V and J are TRBV4-2 and TRBJ1-4, with a tentative D call TRBD1 (5 bases). Per germline, CDR1 LGHNA and CDR2 YNFKEQ. Between the trimmed V and J ends, which lost 0 bases and 2 bases, there was a span of 10 bases. CDR3 length: 16 residues. The CDR3 loop is CASSQDWAGTNEKLFF. CDR3 coding DNA: TGTGCCAGCAGCCAAGATTGGGCAGGGACTAATGAAAAACTGTTTTTT.

This rearrangement joins TRBV4-1 to TRBJ1-4; D not resolved. The CDR3 sequence is 16 residues long. The ends were cut back, 0 bases at V and 8 bases at J, with 16 bases in the middle. CDR1 and CDR2 from the germline V gene are MGHRA and YSYEKL. CDR3 residues: CASSQDLAGFREKLFF. CDR3 coding DNA: TGCGCCAGCAGCCAAGATCTTGCCGGTTTTAGGGAAAAACTGTTTTTT.

This clonotype came up many times. J is TRBJ1-1 and V is TRBV20-1; D is uncertain. CDR1 is DFQATT, CDR2 SNEGSKA, per germline (reference sequence). Trimming took 6 bases from V and 5 from J, leaving 16 bases between them. The CDR3 has 13 residues. The CDR3 nucleotides read TGCAGTGCGCCAACTCCTAAGGAGACTGAAGCTTTCTTT. Its translation: CSAPTPKETEAFF.

A few counts support this clonotype. The V and J genes are TRBV10-1 and TRBJ2-7, with 8 bases aligning to TRBD2. With 6 bases clipped from V and 4 bases from J, the junction kept 8 bases outside the gene matches. In germline, CDR1 is WNHNN, CDR2 SYGVQD (reference sequence). The CDR3 has 14 residues. The CDR3 DNA sequence: TGCGCCAGCAGCGGTAGCGGGATAGGTTACGAGCAGTACTTC. It encodes CASSGSGIGYEQYF.

This clonotype has ten or more counts. The rearrangement links TRBV4-2 to TRBJ2-7; no reliable D call. V was shortened by 0 bases and J by 0 bases, with 9 bases between the two germline ends. CDR3 size: 15 residues. The germline gives CDR1 LGHNA, CDR2 YNFKEQ. CDR3 nucleotides: TGTGCCAGCAGCCAAGATAACCATGCCTCCTACGAGCAGTACTTC. It encodes CASSQDNHASYEQYF.

The V gene is TRBV3-1, the J gene TRBJ2-1, with TRBD1 as a possible D gene (6 bases). The CDR3 has 15 residues. Trimming removed 1 base at V and 7 bases at J, with 14 bases between. Per germline, CDR1 LGHDT and CDR2 YNNKEL (reference sequence). Here the CDR3 reads CASSQGPGQGNEQFF. The CDR3 DNA reads TGTGCCAGCAGCCAAGGCCCCGGTCAGGGGAATGAGCAGTTCTTC.

In its sample, this clonotype was seen a few times. The V call is TRBV24-1, the J call TRBJ2-1; D assignment may be TRBD1 or TRBD2 (6 bases each). Looked up from germline, CDR1 is KGHDR and CDR2 is SFDVKD. The CDR3 length is 13 residues. Deletions cut 0 bases from V and 15 bases from J, with 14 bases between. CDR3 in amino acids: CATSDLRGGGSFF. CDR3 nucleotides: TGTGCCACCAGTGATTTGAGAGGGGGAGGATCGTTCTTC.